Listed below are T cell receptor beta chains from one sample, sequenced in a study of blood T cell repertoires in COVID-19. Clones were read by immunoSEQ multiplex PCR, and TCRdb kept only the in-frame ones, dropping some. This table holds about 33,000 clones, 85% found once. The sequenced sample was peripheral blood. Every receptor here comes from a man aged 60 to 75 with active COVID-19. The CDR3 runs from the conserved cysteine through the conserved F or W. Each record gives: J gene, clone size, V gene, D gene, CDR3 protein, CDR3 DNA. D genes are given only for firm matches. Size tells how often a clone was seen (once, few, many) or the class of an expanded clone, and some rows leave it out.

J gene: TRBJ2-3
clone size: -
V gene: TRBV6-6
D gene: -
CDR3 protein: CASSYAQATDTQYF
CDR3 DNA: TGTGCCAGCAGTTACGCCCAAGCGACAGATACGCAGTATTTT

J gene: TRBJ1-1
clone size: -
V gene: TRBV5-1
D gene: -
CDR3 protein: CASRRREGAANTEAFF
CDR3 DNA: TGCGCCAGCAGACGTCGGGAAGGAGCAGCGAACACTGAAGCTTTCTTT

J gene: TRBJ2-1
clone size: -
V gene: TRBV3-1/TRBV3-2
D gene: -
CDR3 protein: CASSQLASLGAYEQFF
CDR3 DNA: TGTGCCAGCAGCCAACTGGCGTCTCTCGGAGCGTATGAGCAGTTCTTC

J gene: TRBJ2-7
clone size: -
V gene: TRBV5-4
D gene: -
CDR3 protein: CASSLAVGGAPYEQYF
CDR3 DNA: TGTGCCAGCAGCTTGGCCGTTGGAGGGGCGCCCTACGAGCAGTACTTC

J gene: TRBJ2-1
clone size: -
V gene: TRBV13
D gene: TRBD2
CDR3 protein: CASSLVQREWNEQFF
CDR3 DNA: TGTGCCAGCAGCTTAGTGCAGCGGGAGTGGAATGAGCAGTTCTTC

J gene: TRBJ2-3
clone size: -
V gene: TRBV11-2
D gene: TRBD1
CDR3 protein: CASSPGQSIDTQYF
CDR3 DNA: TGTGCCAGCAGCCCGGGACAGTCTATCGATACGCAGTATTTT

J gene: TRBJ2-1
clone size: -
V gene: TRBV7-9
D gene: TRBD2
CDR3 protein: CASSFFRTSGRKSYNEQFF
CDR3 DNA: TGTGCCAGCAGCTTCTTCCGAACTAGCGGGAGGAAATCCTACAATGAGCAGTTCTTC

J gene: TRBJ2-5
clone size: -
V gene: TRBV6-5
D gene: TRBD2
CDR3 protein: CASNTGGRYQETQYF
CDR3 DNA: TGTGCCAGCAATACGGGCGGGAGGTACCAAGAGACCCAGTACTTC

J gene: TRBJ1-1
clone size: -
V gene: TRBV5-1
D gene: -
CDR3 protein: CASSFGPEAFF
CDR3 DNA: TGCGCCAGCAGCTTCGGTCCTGAAGCTTTCTTT

J gene: TRBJ2-1
clone size: -
V gene: TRBV5-1
D gene: TRBD1
CDR3 protein: CASSLVRQGEQFF
CDR3 DNA: TGCGCCAGCAGCTTGGTACGACAGGGTGAGCAGTTCTTC

J gene: TRBJ1-2
clone size: once
V gene: TRBV28
D gene: -
CDR3 protein: CASKVTGNYGYTF
CDR3 DNA: TGTGCCAGTAAAGTAACGGGTAACTATGGCTACACCTTC

J gene: TRBJ1-5
clone size: -
V gene: TRBV2
D gene: -
CDR3 protein: CASSAHLRNQPQHF
CDR3 DNA: TGTGCCAGCAGTGCACACCTCCGTAATCAGCCCCAGCATTTT

J gene: TRBJ1-1
clone size: -
V gene: TRBV6-2/TRBV6-3
D gene: -
CDR3 protein: CASSYREGTEAFF
CDR3 DNA: TGTGCCAGCAGTTACAGGGAGGGGACTGAAGCTTTCTTT

J gene: TRBJ2-1
clone size: -
V gene: TRBV5-6
D gene: TRBD2
CDR3 protein: CASSLGAGGDFF
CDR3 DNA: TGTGCCAGCAGCCTGGGTGCGGGAGGGGACTTCTTC

J gene: TRBJ2-1
clone size: once
V gene: TRBV7-9
D gene: TRBD2
CDR3 protein: CASSWSGRVGNEQFF
CDR3 DNA: TGTGCCAGCAGCTGGAGCGGGAGGGTCGGGAATGAGCAGTTCTTC

J gene: TRBJ2-1
clone size: -
V gene: TRBV18
D gene: TRBD2
CDR3 protein: CASSPRKQRGEQFF
CDR3 DNA: TGTGCCAGCTCACCCCGCAAACAGCGGGGTGAGCAGTTCTTC

J gene: TRBJ1-1
clone size: -
V gene: TRBV5-1
D gene: -
CDR3 protein: CASSLSGTNTEAFF
CDR3 DNA: TGCGCCAGCAGCTTGAGCGGGACAAACACTGAAGCTTTCTTT

J gene: TRBJ2-1
clone size: -
V gene: TRBV5-1
D gene: TRBD2
CDR3 protein: CATKRGSYNEQFF
CDR3 DNA: TGCGCCACCAAGCGGGGCTCCTACAATGAGCAGTTCTTC